Presented here are 30 T cell receptor beta chains from one specimen sequenced in a study of cytomegalovirus exposure and HLA in healthy donors. TCRdb's table, derived via immunoSEQ multiplex PCR, lists solely in-frame clones and lacks some. This sample has around 70,000 clones; 94% occur once, and the top ten carry roughly 1.5%. The sequencing sample was made of PBMCs. The receptor set was obtained from a man aged 18 to 35 in good health and CMV-seropositive.

CDR3 in amino acids: CASHPGTGTSQPQHF. Here the CDR3 DNA reads TGTGCCAGTCATCCCGGGACAGGGACAAGTCAGCCCCAGCATTTT. The chain is built from TRBV19 and TRBJ1-5; TRBD1 agrees at 9 bases. Germline V gene data show CDR1 as LNHDA and CDR2 as SQIVND (reference sequence). The CDR3 consists of 15 residues. Losses at the gene ends were 8 bases for V and 6 bases for J; bases not matched to a gene: 11.

This chain connects TRBV28 to TRBJ2-7, with a possible D match to TRBD1 (6 bases). Germline loops: CDR1 MDHEN, CDR2 SYDVKM. The V end was cut by 6 bases, the J end by 4 bases, with 19 bases between. The CDR3 runs to 15 residues. For the CDR3, the DNA is TGTGCCAGCAGAGAACCGGGACACTCGGGGTACGAGCAGTACTTC. Translating gives CASREPGHSGYEQYF. The full variable domain, in which reference TRBV28 and TRBJ2-7 provide the parts outside the CDR3, is DVKVTQSSRYLVKRTGEKVFLECVQDMDHENMFWYRQDPGLGLRLIYFSYDVKMKEKGDIPEGYSVSREKKERFSLILESASTNQTSMYLCASREPGHSGYEQYFGPGTRLTVT.

The rearrangement links TRBV29-1 to TRBJ2-5, with 13 bases that match TRBD2. With V trimmed by 4 bases and J by 3 bases, 5 bases remained unmatched. The CDR3 is made up of 15 amino acids. Germline CDR1 and CDR2: SQVTM and ANQGSEA. The DNA of the CDR3 is TGCAGCGTTGGAGCGGGACTAGCGGGGAAAGAGACCCAGTACTTC. Translated, it gives CSVGAGLAGKETQYF. Using reference TRBV29-1 and TRBJ2-5 for the parts outside the CDR3, the full variable domain is SAVISQKPSRDICQRGTSLTIQCQVDSQVTMMFWYRQQPGQSLTLIATANQGSEATYESGFVIDKFPISRPNLTFSTLTVSNMSPEDSSIYLCSVGAGLAGKETQYFGPGTRLLVL.

The chain joins TRBV28 to TRBJ1-2; 8 bases agree with TRBD1. J was trimmed by 6 bases and V by 6 bases; bases with no gene match: 12. The CDR3 loop spans 15 amino acids. The germline V gene has CDR1 MDHEN and CDR2 SYDVKM. CDR3: CASRRSRGLYNGYTF. As DNA, the CDR3 is TGTGCCAGCAGGAGATCCAGGGGGCTGTATAATGGCTACACCTTC.

This chain connects TRBV19 to TRBJ2-7, with 9 positions matching TRBD1. Germline V gives CDR1 LNHDA, CDR2 SQIVND (reference sequence). This CDR3 spans 13 amino acids. V was pared by 1 base and J by 5 bases, with 0 bases of the junction left unmatched. The DNA of the CDR3 is TGTGCCAGTAGTATAGGGACAGGGGACGAGCAGTACTTC. Protein: CASSIGTGDEQYF.

This chain joins TRBV11-2 and TRBJ2-7, with TRBD2 matching over 7 bases. This CDR3 has 14 amino acids. Trimming cost V 5 bases and J 4 bases; bases outside gene matches: 8. Germline lookup yields CDR1 SGHAT and CDR2 FQNNGV. DNA for the CDR3: TGTGCCAGCAGCCCGGTGCGGGGGAAATACGAGCAGTACTTC. Protein product: CASSPVRGKYEQYF.

The rearrangement joins TRBV7-2 to TRBJ2-1; 7 positions match TRBD2. The CDR3 length is 13 residues. CDR1 and CDR2 (germline): SGHTA, FQGNSA. V was pared by 5 bases and J by 5 bases, with 3 bases of the junction left unmatched. The CDR3 nucleotides read TGTGCCAGCAGCAAACTAGCGAACAATGAGCAGTTCTTC. Its translation is CASSKLANNEQFF.

V and J are TRBV5-1 and TRBJ2-7; D possibly corresponds to TRBD1 (6 bases). Germline V gene lookup returns CDR1 SGHRS and CDR2 YFSETQ. CDR3 size: 15 residues. V was pared by 5 bases and J by 4 bases, with 19 bases between. The CDR3 coding sequence is TGCGCCAGCAGTTCCGGGTCCACAGGGATATACGAGCAGTACTTC. It translates to CASSSGSTGIYEQYF.

V usage is TRBV11-2 and J usage is TRBJ1-5; 9 bases are shared with TRBD1. CDR3 length: 15 amino acids. V lost 0 bases and J lost 6; bases outside the gene matches: 3. Germline loops: CDR1 SGHAT, CDR2 FQNNGV. The CDR3, as DNA: TGTGCCAGCAGCTTAGAGGACAGGGGCGGTCAGCCCCAGCATTTT. It encodes CASSLEDRGGQPQHF.

This chain joins TRBV6-5 and TRBJ1-2; 7 nucleotides agree with TRBD1. The CDR3 covers 13 residues. Unmatched junction bases numbered 4, after V lost 6 bases and J lost 3 bases. Germline assignment: CDR1 MNHEY and CDR2 SVGAGI. CDR3 DNA: TGTGCCAGCAGCCCTGACAGGGACTATGGCTACACCTTC. Its protein is CASSPDRDYGYTF.

This clone has just one count. This chain links TRBV28 with TRBJ1-2; 7 positions agree with TRBD1. The CDR3 runs 13 residues. In germline, CDR1 is MDHEN, CDR2 SYDVKM. V shed 8 bases, J shed 4 bases, and the junction held 7 bases outside the gene matches. The CDR3 sequence is CASVKGASYGYTF. The CDR3 DNA follows: TGTGCCAGCGTGAAGGGGGCATCCTATGGCTACACCTTC.

The J gene is TRBJ1-2, the V gene TRBV5-1, with D possibly matching TRBD1 (5 bases). Germline assignment: CDR1 SGHRS and CDR2 YFSETQ. V was clipped by 4 bases and J by 13 bases, with 20 bases between them. CDR3 size: 13 residues. CDR3 nucleotide sequence: TGCGCCAGCAGCGGTCAGGGAGAGGAGGGGAGCACCTTC. Translation: CASSGQGEEGSTF.

This chain connects TRBV21-1 to TRBJ2-7; TRBD2 is the table's D call, not checked against the DNA. TRBV21-1 constitutes a pseudogene. This CDR3 region has 16 residues. The CDR3 protein is CASRGAGSSPIYEQYF. CDR3 nucleotides: TGTGCCAGCAGAGGAGCGGGAAGCTCCCCCATCTACGAGCAGTACTTC.

V and J are TRBV6-5 and TRBJ2-7, with 7 positions matching TRBD2. The CDR3 is made up of 14 amino acids. Germline V lookup: CDR1 MNHEY, CDR2 SVGAGI. Trimming cost V 6 bases and J 4 bases; bases outside gene matches: 9. CDR3 in DNA: TGTGCCAGCAGCCACCAGGGAGGGGAGTACGAGCAGTACTTC. This sequence encodes CASSHQGGEYEQYF.

To note about this clone: The sample contains more than one DNA sequence encoding this CDR3. J is TRBJ2-1 and V is TRBV7-3; 8 bases line up with TRBD2. V lost 5 bases, J lost 6 bases, and 9 bases stayed unmatched. The CDR3 consists of 15 residues. CDR1 and CDR2 from the germline V gene are SGHTA and FQGTGA. CDR3 nucleotide sequence: TGTGCCAGCAGCCTAAGCGGGAGTGGGCCCAATGAGCAGTTCTTC. Encoded protein: CASSLSGSGPNEQFF. The full variable domain, its missing parts supplied by reference TRBV7-3 and TRBJ2-1, is GAGVSQTPSNKVTEKGKYVELRCDPISGHTALYWYRQSLGQGPEFLIYFQGTGAADDSGLPNDRFFAVRPEGSVSTLKIQRTERGDSAVYLCASSLSGSGPNEQFFGPGTRLTVL.

The chain carries TRBV19 and TRBJ2-4, with TRBD2 identical over 9 bases. The trim removed 1 base at V and 3 bases at J, leaving 7 bases unmatched. This CDR3 spans 17 amino acids. Germline assignment: CDR1 LNHDA and CDR2 SQIVND (reference sequence). The CDR3 here is CASSIGPEREVKNIQYF. DNA for the CDR3: TGTGCCAGTAGTATAGGGCCCGAGCGGGAGGTCAAAAACATTCAGTACTTC.

This chain uses TRBV5-1 with TRBJ2-1; D perhaps matches TRBD1 (6 bases). V shed 1 base and J shed 0 bases, with 8 bases lying between them. The CDR3 consists of 15 residues. Germline CDR1 and CDR2: SGHRS and YFSETQ. The CDR3 region is CASSLSQGSYNEQFF. CDR3 nucleotide sequence: TGCGCCAGCAGCTTGTCACAGGGCTCCTACAATGAGCAGTTCTTC.

This rearrangement joins TRBV20-1 to TRBJ2-3; a possible D gene is TRBD2 (6 bases). Germline values: CDR1 DFQATT, CDR2 SNEGSKA (reference sequence). This CDR3 region has 11 residues. The CDR3 sequence is CSPEAGDTQYF. Written as DNA, the CDR3 is TGCAGCCCAGAAGCGGGAGATACGCAGTATTTT.

The chain couples TRBV5-4 to TRBJ2-5, with 15 bases that match TRBD2. CDR3 length: 15 residues. V lost 5 bases, J lost 5 bases, and 4 bases stayed unmatched. Germline V CDR1 and CDR2: SGHNT, YYREEE (reference sequence). The CDR3 protein is CASRRGLAGGETQYF. Here the CDR3 DNA reads TGTGCCAGCAGGCGGGGACTAGCGGGAGGCGAGACCCAGTACTTC.

This sequence joins TRBV6-5 and TRBJ1-2; 8 positions agree with TRBD1. From germline, CDR1 is MNHEY and CDR2 SVGAGI. The V segment lost 0 bases and the J segment 4 bases; nucleotides outside the gene matches: 7. The CDR3 contains 16 residues. The CDR3 spells CASSYSGQGITYGYTF. CDR3 in DNA: TGTGCCAGCAGTTACTCCGGACAGGGAATTACCTATGGCTACACCTTC.

V is TRBV7-6 and J is TRBJ2-7; the match to TRBD2 covers 9 bases. Per germline, CDR1 SGHVS and CDR2 FNYEAQ. This CDR3 is 17 amino acids long. V lost 6 bases to trimming and J lost 3 bases; unmatched junction nucleotides: 15. In nucleotides, the CDR3 is TGTGCCAGCAGTCTGGCGGAGACTAGCGGTAACTACTACGAGCAGTACTTC. Translating gives CASSLAETSGNYYEQYF.

The chain employs TRBV5-1 and TRBJ2-3, with a tentative D call TRBD2 (6 bases). CDR1 and CDR2 (germline): SGHRS, YFSETQ. CDR3 size: 15 residues. Trimming cost V 2 bases and J 5 bases, with 15 bases left between them. In DNA form, the CDR3 reads TGCGCCAGCAGCTTATCGGGAGTTTTAGAAGATACGCAGTATTTT. As protein: CASSLSGVLEDTQYF. Drawing the rest from reference TRBV5-1 and TRBJ2-3, the complete variable domain is KAGVTQTPRYLIKTRGQQVTLSCSPISGHRSVSWYQQTPGQGLQFLFEYFSETQRNKGNFPGRFSGRQFSNSRSEMNVSTLELGDSALYLCASSLSGVLEDTQYFGPGTRLTVL.

The chain employs TRBV6-5 and TRBJ2-1; a weak D match, TRBD2 (6 bases). Trimming pared 5 bases from V and 5 bases from J, leaving 13 bases between. Germline V lookup: CDR1 MNHEY, CDR2 SVGAGI. The CDR3 extends over 14 amino acids. Written as DNA, the CDR3 is TGTGCCAGCAGTGAAGAAGGGACTCACAATGAGCAGTTCTTC. Protein sequence: CASSEEGTHNEQFF.

J is TRBJ2-1 and V is TRBV9, with a possible D match to TRBD2 (5 bases). V was trimmed by 0 bases and J by 7 bases, leaving 11 bases between them. This CDR3 region has 14 residues. Germline values: CDR1 SGDLS, CDR2 YYNGEE. The CDR3 region has the DNA TGTGCCAGCAGCGTAGTAGGGAGCGTGAATGAGCAGTTCTTC. Protein product: CASSVVGSVNEQFF. Looking up the rest from reference TRBV9 and TRBJ2-1 gives the full variable domain: DSGVTQTPKHLITATGQRVTLRCSPRSGDLSVYWYQQSLDQGLQFLIQYYNGEERAKGNILERFSAQQFPDLHSELNLSSLELGDSALYFCASSVVGSVNEQFFGPGTRLTVL.

This clone was observed a handful of times. This rearrangement joins TRBV20-1 to TRBJ2-3; D gene unclear. CDR1 is DFQATT and CDR2 is SNEGSKA in the germline V gene (reference sequence). The V and J ends lost 4 bases and 5 bases respectively, with 7 bases between them. This CDR3 region has 11 residues. The CDR3 sequence is CSATEQDTQYF. The CDR3 DNA reads TGCAGTGCTACGGAGCAAGATACGCAGTATTTT.

The rearrangement links TRBV9 to TRBJ2-5; 10 bases fit TRBD2. The length of the CDR3 is 15 residues. With 5 bases clipped from V and 1 base from J, the junction kept 5 bases outside the gene matches. Germline V gene data show CDR1 as SGDLS and CDR2 as YYNGEE. The CDR3 reads CASSPTSGFQETQYF. The CDR3 DNA reads as TGTGCCAGCAGTCCGACTAGCGGGTTCCAAGAGACCCAGTACTTC.

J is TRBJ2-7 and V is TRBV7-7; TRBD2 aligns across 7 bases. Germline CDR1 is SSHAT and CDR2 is FNYEAQ (reference sequence). The CDR3 is made up of 13 amino acids. The CDR3 here is CASPSGIDNEQYF. The CDR3 nucleotides read TGTGCTAGCCCTAGCGGAATAGACAACGAGCAGTACTTC.

The chain has TRBV28 and TRBJ1-2; TRBD1 might be the D (6 bases). This CDR3 contains 15 residues. CDR1 is MDHEN, CDR2 SYDVKM, per germline. Deletions cut 1 base from V and 7 bases from J, with 16 bases between. The DNA of the CDR3 is TGTGCCAGCAGTTTATCTGGGGGCGGCCGGGTTGGCTACACCTTC. Its protein product is CASSLSGGGRVGYTF.

In this sample, this clone turned up once. The rearrangement joins TRBV28 to TRBJ2-5, with 7 bases fitting TRBD2. The CDR3 sequence is 14 residues long. Trimming at V came to 7 bases and at J to 4 bases, leaving 9 bases not matched to a gene. Germline CDR1 and CDR2: MDHEN and SYDVKM. The CDR3 reads CASTLGGSGETQYF. CDR3 DNA sequence: TGTGCCAGCACGCTGGGGGGGTCGGGAGAGACCCAGTACTTC.

The V gene is TRBV28, the J gene TRBJ1-4, with TRBD1 matching over 8 bases. The CDR3 has 16 amino acids. The germline V gene has CDR1 MDHEN and CDR2 SYDVKM. Trimming cost V 5 bases and J 8 bases; bases outside gene matches: 13. CDR3: CASSPNPGQVEEKLFF. CDR3 in DNA: TGTGCCAGCAGTCCCAATCCGGGACAGGTGGAGGAAAAACTGTTTTTT.